This T cell receptor (beta chain) was retrieved from a study of cytomegalovirus exposure and HLA in healthy donors. Study-level findings and limits: For cytomegalovirus status, the classifier reportedly gave diagnoses with high specificity and sensitivity. Confirmation was obtained in vitro that three CMV-associated chains are specific for CMV antigens.

With regard to this clone: What it binds is unknown.

V trimming: 1 base; J trimming: 5 bases; junction bases outside the gene matches: 4. The CDR3 totals 14 residues. Looked up from germline, CDR1 is SGDLS and CDR2 is YYNGEE. While the first cohort had 500 to 700 subjects, the donors belonged to the separate validation cohort of roughly 130 subjects. This table comes from immunoSEQ multiplex PCR, and its TCRdb copy is limited to in-frame clones, with some not included. The sample contains under 65,000 clones, approximately 95% of which appear only once. This receptor was identified in a woman under 30 in good health and CMV-seropositive. This sequence joins TRBV9 and TRBJ2-3; 7 bases are a match to TRBD2. Sequences were obtained from PBMCs. The CDR3 DNA reads as TGTGCCAGCAGCGTAAGCGGGATTCGAGATACGCAGTATTTT. Its protein is CASSVSGIRDTQYF.